This TCR beta chain was recovered during a study of early T cells in non-severe SARS-CoV-2 infection (dated by TCRdb to 2020 to 2022). Describing the broader study: Because TCR sequencing relied on bulk RNA taken from unsorted whole blood, pairing of alpha and beta chains was not possible.

This clonotype has ten or more counts. Its antigen remains unidentified. Base qualities were left out, and no much larger clone turns up one base away. What the authors observed across the whole study: VDJdb matching was skewed toward anti-spike CD8 responses and likely underestimated virus-specific expansions, missing private and CD4 specificities.

The germline V gene (reference sequence) gives CDR1 as LGHDT and CDR2 as YNNKEL. V loses 0 bases at its end and J loses 5 bases; junction bases beyond the gene matches: 8. The CDR3 spans 16 residues, from the cysteine through the phenylalanine. Only the CDR3 DNA stays, 48 bases, in frame from base 1. Library prep was done by 5' RACE. Sequencing used a NextSeq 500. In the TCR library protocol, unique molecular identifiers were attached to individual cDNA molecules to correct for PCR bias and sequencing error. Both TCR alpha and beta chains were sequenced, and tight co-correlation was observed between alpha and beta sequence abundances in each sample. For the original study's pipeline: Decombinator V4 was used to annotate TCR sequences for V gene, J gene and CDR3. TCRs were defined as expanded if a significant change between any two time points was detected under a Poisson model with p below 0.0001. Abundances of TCRs were expressed as counts per million after normalisation to the total number of TCRs sequenced in each sample. TRAV1-2 paired with TRAJ12, TRAJ20 or TRAJ33 defined MAIT TCRs, while TRAV10 paired with TRAJ18 defined iNKT TCRs. VDJdb, accessed 1 November 2021, was searched for CMV, EBV and SARS-CoV-2 annotated TCRs, excluding TCRs annotated for multiple antigens. TCRdb's own reprocessing of the public reads used fastp at Q25 and MiXCR and kept productive beta chains. Every entry covers one CDR3 protein and lists the most common genes and DNA from its rows. In this record, the V and J calls reflect TCRdb's handling and not the investigators' own analysis. The sample table holds roughly 93,000 distinct CDR3 sequences, of which under 15% were seen once. Together, the top ten hold about 0.58% of the sample.

Set within a cohort of healthcare workers in London, UK, this nested case-control study involved weekly PCR testing of nasopharyngeal swabs along with blood sampling. Healthcare workers were recruited during the week of the UK lockdown, between 23 and 31 March 2020, and followed weekly for up to roughly 15 weeks. This TCR came from an adult who was a healthcare worker with PCR-confirmed SARS-CoV-2 infection or an uninfected control (not recorded which). The chain is made from TRBV3-1 and TRBJ2-5; the central 8 bases match TRBD1. Sequencing was performed on whole blood. This receptor has the CDR3 CASSQDPGQVSETQYF. The DNA sequence is TGTGCCAGCAGCCAAGATCCGGGACAGGTATCCGAGACCCAGTACTTC.